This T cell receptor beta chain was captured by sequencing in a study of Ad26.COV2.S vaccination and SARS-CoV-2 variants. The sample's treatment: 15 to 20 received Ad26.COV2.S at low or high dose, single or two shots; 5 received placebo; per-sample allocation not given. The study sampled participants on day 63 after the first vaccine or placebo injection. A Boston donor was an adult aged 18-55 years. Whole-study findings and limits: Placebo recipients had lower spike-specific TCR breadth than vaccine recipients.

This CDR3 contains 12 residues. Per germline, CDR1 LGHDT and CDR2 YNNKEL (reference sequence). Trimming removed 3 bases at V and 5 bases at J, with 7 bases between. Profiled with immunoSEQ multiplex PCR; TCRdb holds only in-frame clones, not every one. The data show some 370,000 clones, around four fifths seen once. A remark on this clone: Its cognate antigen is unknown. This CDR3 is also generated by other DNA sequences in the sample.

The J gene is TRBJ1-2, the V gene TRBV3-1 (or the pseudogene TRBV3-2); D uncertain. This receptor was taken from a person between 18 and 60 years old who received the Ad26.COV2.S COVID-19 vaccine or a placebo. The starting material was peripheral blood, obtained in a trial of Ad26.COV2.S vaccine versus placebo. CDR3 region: CASSQGPYGYTF. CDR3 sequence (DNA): TGTGCCAGCAGCCAGGGTCCTTATGGCTACACCTTC.